These 18 T cell receptor beta chains originate from one sample sequenced in a study of human T cells and chemical hapten exposure. The time point here: pre-sensitization, week 0. Treatment indicated: therapeutic diphenylcyclopropenone sensitization with weekly scalp DPC. MiXCR, applied by TCRdb to the RACE reads, yields one record per CDR3 protein. The sample has roughly 100,000 distinct CDR3 sequences, 11% seen once. The sample was whole blood, taken in connection with sensitization to the hapten diphenylcyclopropenone (DPC). The receptor source for this set is a woman aged 55 to 70 with alopecia areata. Some clones in this sample may be carry-over from other donors' samples.

This CDR3 is CASSLGQANTEAFF. The CDR3 nucleotides are TGTGCCAGCAGCTTAGGCCAGGCTAACACTGAAGCTTTCTTT. This chain joins TRBV7-9 and TRBJ1-1; D is unresolved. CDR3 length: 14 amino acids. Between the trimmed V and J ends, which lost 1 base and 2 bases, there was a span of 8 bases. Germline V gene data show CDR1 as SEHNR and CDR2 as FQNEAQ (reference sequence).

The chain couples TRBV20-1 to TRBJ1-2; no reliable D call. The CDR3 runs 14 residues. In germline, CDR1 is DFQATT, CDR2 SNEGSKA (reference sequence). Trimming took 5 bases from V and 0 from J, leaving 13 bases between them. The CDR3 reads CSAASWQTNYGYTF. CDR3 DNA: TGCAGTGCTGCGTCCTGGCAGACTAACTATGGCTACACCTTC.

This clonotype was seen a few times. This rearrangement joins TRBV7-2 to TRBJ2-7, with 11 bases that match TRBD2. Per germline, CDR1 SGHTA and CDR2 FQGNSA. Germline trimming cut 2 bases from V and 0 bases from J; bases unmatched to any gene: 9. The CDR3 spans 18 residues. CDR3 coding DNA: TGTGCCAGCAGCTTAAGTAGCGGGGGGGCCGACAGCTCCTACGAGCAGTACTTC. It specifies CASSLSSGGADSSYEQYF.

This clonotype appeared many times. The V call is TRBV5-4, the J call TRBJ2-6, with a possible D match to TRBD2 (6 bases). The V and J ends lost 0 bases and 4 bases respectively, with 14 bases between them. The CDR3 extends over 17 amino acids. CDR1 SGHNT and CDR2 YYREEE come from the germline V gene (reference sequence). The CDR3 nucleotides are TGTGCCAGCAGCTTGGATGGTGCGGGGTACGGGGCCAACGTCCTGACTTTC. It encodes CASSLDGAGYGANVLTF. Complete variable domain (other parts from reference TRBV5-4 and TRBJ2-6): ETGVTQSPTHLIKTRGQQVTLRCSSQSGHNTVSWYQQALGQGPQFIFQYYREEENGRGNFPPRFSGLQFPNYSSELNVNALELDDSALYLCASSLDGAGYGANVLTFGAGSRLTVL.

As regards this clonotype: A read error may explain this, as a much larger clone is one base away. CDR3 amino acids: CASIPGLALFCEQYF. For the CDR3, the DNA is TGTGCCAGCATACCGGGACTAGCGTTATTTTGCGAGCAGTACTTC. The chain is built from TRBV6-1 and TRBJ2-7; 10 bases are a match to TRBD2. The junction had 12 bases not matched to a gene; V was cut back by 7 bases and J by 6 bases. The CDR3 spans 15 residues. Germline CDR1 and CDR2: MNHNS and SASEGT.

In its sample, this clonotype was seen many times. The chain links TRBV21-1 to TRBJ2-7; no check of the table's D call, TRBD2, against the DNA was made. TRBV21-1 is a pseudogene segment. This CDR3 has 18 amino acids. The CDR3 region has the DNA TGTGCCAGCAGCAAATTTTCCCTCGGTTGCGACCTCTCCTACGAGCAGTACTTC. The encoded protein is CASSKFSLGCDLSYEQYF.

At least ten counts were recorded for this clonotype. The rearrangement uses TRBV7-8 and TRBJ1-1; TRBD1 might be the D (6 bases). V lost 4 bases, J lost 4 bases, and 19 bases lay in between. Germline V lookup: CDR1 SGHVS, CDR2 FQNEAQ. The CDR3 sequence is 16 residues long. CDR3 in amino acids: CASSSVVLGAVTEAFF. The CDR3 DNA is TGTGCCAGCAGCTCTGTGGTTTTGGGGGCGGTCACTGAAGCTTTCTTT. The full variable domain, with the rest looked up from reference TRBV7-8 and TRBJ1-1, is GAGVSQSPRYKVAKRGQDVALRCDPISGHVSLFWYQQALGQGPEFLTYFQNEAQLDKSGLPSDRFFAERPEGSVSTLKIQRTQQEDSAVYLCASSSVVLGAVTEAFFGQGTRLTVV.

The chain is built from TRBV29-1 and TRBJ2-4; weak D call: TRBD2 (6 bases). Trimming removed 6 bases at V and 0 bases at J, with 9 bases between. The CDR3 sequence is 13 residues long. Germline CDR1 SQVTM, CDR2 ANQGSEA. In DNA form, the CDR3 reads TGCAGCGTCATAGCGGTAGCCAAAAACATTCAGTACTTC. This translates into CSVIAVAKNIQYF.

The V call is TRBV7-2, the J call TRBJ2-5; TRBD2 matches 15 bases. CDR3 length equals 16 residues. The ends lost 3 bases at V and 4 bases at J; junction bases unmatched: 3. Germline V CDR1 and CDR2: SGHTA, FQGNSA. The CDR3 loop is CASSLGGLAGGETQYF. The CDR3 nucleotides are TGTGCCAGCAGCTTGGGGGGACTAGCGGGAGGAGAGACCCAGTACTTC. The whole variable domain, remainder taken from reference TRBV7-2 and TRBJ2-5, is GAGVSQSPSNKVTEKGKDVELRCDPISGHTALYWYRQSLGQGLEFLIYFQGNSAPDKSGLPSDRFSAERTGGSVSTLTIQRTQQEDSAVYLCASSLGGLAGGETQYFGPGTRLLVL.

This clonotype was seen at least ten times. The rearrangement links TRBV4-1 to TRBJ1-1; D gene uncertain. Trimming took off 0 bases at V and 0 bases at J, with 14 bases between the two ends. This CDR3 contains 17 residues. From germline, CDR1 is MGHRA and CDR2 YSYEKL. The CDR3 coding sequence is TGCGCCAGCAGCCAAGAGGGCGCAGGTCGAATGAACACTGAAGCTTTCTTT. It translates to CASSQEGAGRMNTEAFF.

This clonotype was seen many times. Germline is not matched at one junction end, which may reflect a read error. This chain links TRBV2 with TRBJ1-6; D ambiguous. CDR3 length: 12 amino acids. Germline V gene sequence: CDR1 SNHLY, CDR2 FYNNEI. CDR3 residues: CASSEERAVPKF. The DNA for the CDR3 is TGTGCCAGCAGTGAAGAGAGGGCAGTACCCAAGTTT.

This chain links TRBV12-3 or TRBV12-4 with TRBJ1-5; D call uncertain. The CDR3 is made up of 13 amino acids. Trimming stripped 6 bases from V and 4 bases from J, with 10 bases between. This chain's CDR3 is CASSPDGNQPQHF. In DNA form, the CDR3 reads TGTGCCAGCAGCCCCGACGGGAATCAGCCCCAGCATTTT.

This sequence joins TRBV18 and TRBJ2-1; 8 bases are a match to TRBD1. Unmatched junction bases numbered 9, after V lost 6 bases and J lost 8 bases. Germline lookup yields CDR1 KGHSH and CDR2 LQKENI. The CDR3 covers 14 residues. The DNA of the CDR3 is TGTGCCAGCTCCCGAGGACAGGGTCTGGATGAGCAGTTCTTC. Amino acid sequence: CASSRGQGLDEQFF.

CDR3 residues: CASSLAGGLMETQYF. The CDR3 DNA follows: TGTGCCAGCAGCTTGGCTGGGGGGCTTATGGAGACCCAGTACTTC. V usage is TRBV5-5 and J usage is TRBJ2-5; D may correspond to TRBD1 or TRBD2 (6 bases each). Trimming removed 0 bases at V and 5 bases at J, with 14 bases between. The CDR3 sequence is 15 residues long. From germline, CDR1 is SGHKS and CDR2 YYEKEE (reference sequence).

This clonotype was counted ten times or more. The chain links TRBV14 to TRBJ2-2; D remains ambiguous. The CDR3 has 13 residues. The V gene's germline CDR1 is SGHDN and CDR2 FVKESK. The V end was cut by 1 base, the J end by 5 bases, with 5 bases between. The DNA for the CDR3 is TGTGCCAGCAGCCAAGGACGAACCGGGGAGCTGTTTTTT. This gives the protein CASSQGRTGELFF. Variable domain in full (rest from reference TRBV14 and TRBJ2-2): EAGVTQFPSHSVIEKGQTVTLRCDPISGHDNLYWYRRVMGKEIKFLLHFVKESKQDESGMPNNRFLAERTGGTYSTLKVQPAELEDSGVYFCASSQGRTGELFFGEGSRLTVL.

This clonotype was found a few times. The chain employs TRBV5-1 and TRBJ1-1, with 11 bases identical to TRBD1. Germline values: CDR1 SGHRS, CDR2 YFSETQ. V lost 0 bases and J lost 5; bases outside the gene matches: 3. This CDR3 is 15 amino acids long. DNA for the CDR3: TGCGCCAGCAGCTTGGCGGGACAGGGGGTTACTGAAGCTTTCTTT. The encoded protein is CASSLAGQGVTEAFF. Using reference TRBV5-1 and TRBJ1-1 for the parts outside the CDR3, the full variable domain is KAGVTQTPRYLIKTRGQQVTLSCSPISGHRSVSWYQQTPGQGLQFLFEYFSETQRNKGNFPGRFSGRQFSNSRSEMNVSTLELGDSALYLCASSLAGQGVTEAFFGQGTRLTVV.

The rearrangement joins TRBV5-1 to TRBJ1-5; perhaps TRBD1 as D (5 bases). From germline, CDR1 is SGHRS and CDR2 YFSETQ. Trimming took 1 base from V and 0 from J, leaving 11 bases between them. CDR3 length equals 16 residues. The CDR3 nucleotides are TGCGCCAGCAGCTTGTATGGGACGGATAGCAATCAGCCCCAGCATTTT. It translates to CASSLYGTDSNQPQHF.

A few counts support this clonotype. This chain joins TRBV14 and TRBJ2-1; 13 bases line up with TRBD2. CDR1 is SGHDN and CDR2 is FVKESK in the germline V gene. Trimming took 0 bases from V and 4 from J; bases not matched to a gene: 12. The CDR3 is 20 residues long. The DNA of the CDR3 is TGTGCCAGCAGCCAAGATAAGGGACTAGCGGGGTTTCTCTCGTACAATGAGCAGTTCTTC. This sequence encodes CASSQDKGLAGFLSYNEQFF.